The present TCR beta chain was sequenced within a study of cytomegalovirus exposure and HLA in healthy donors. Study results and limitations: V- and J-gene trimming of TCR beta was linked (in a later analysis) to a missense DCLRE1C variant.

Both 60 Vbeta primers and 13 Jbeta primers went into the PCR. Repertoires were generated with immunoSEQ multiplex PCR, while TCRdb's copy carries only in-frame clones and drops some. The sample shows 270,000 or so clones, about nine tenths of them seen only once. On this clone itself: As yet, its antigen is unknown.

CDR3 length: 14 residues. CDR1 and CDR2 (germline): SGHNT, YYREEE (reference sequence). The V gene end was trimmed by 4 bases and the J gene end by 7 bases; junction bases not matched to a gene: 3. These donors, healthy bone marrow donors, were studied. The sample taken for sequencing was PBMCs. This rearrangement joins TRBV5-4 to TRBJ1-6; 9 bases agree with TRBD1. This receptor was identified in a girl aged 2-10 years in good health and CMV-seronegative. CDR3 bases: TGTGCCAGCAGCCCCGGACAGGGGAATTCACCCCTCCACTTT. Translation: CASSPGQGNSPLHF.